A single sample gave rise to the 12 T cell receptor beta chains below, sequenced in a study of identical twins. Using its own MiXCR run on the 5' RACE reads, TCRdb lists one record per CDR3 protein. The sample contains under 900,000 distinct CDR3 sequences, about 12% of which appear only once. The same data also contributed to another study, on yellow fever vaccine responses in identical twins.

The sample consisted of PBMCs. These receptors were obtained from a woman aged 18-29 years in good health.

This clonotype was seen ten or more times. The chain uses TRBV6-1 and TRBJ1-1; TRBD1 matches at 8 bases. From germline, CDR1 is MNHNS and CDR2 SASEGT. J was trimmed by 1 base and V by 9 bases; bases with no gene match: 4. The length of the CDR3 is 13 residues. CDR3 nucleotide sequence: TGTGCCAGTCGACAGGGGCAGAACACTGAAGCTTTCTTT. Translated, it gives CASRQGQNTEAFF.

This clonotype came up a few times. The V gene is TRBV20-1, the J gene TRBJ2-1; a weak D match, TRBD1 (6 bases). This CDR3 has 16 residues. Germline V gene lookup returns CDR1 DFQATT and CDR2 SNEGSKA (reference sequence). V was trimmed by 6 bases and J by 4 bases, leaving 22 bases between them. In nucleotides, the CDR3 is TGCAGTGCACTTGCCCGGTGGGGGCGACGGTACAATGAGCAGTTCTTC. This encodes CSALARWGRRYNEQFF.

This clonotype has just a few counts. The genes are TRBV2 and TRBJ1-2; D perhaps matches TRBD1 (6 bases). CDR3 size: 13 residues. Deletions cut 7 bases from V and 2 bases from J, with 11 bases between. CDR1 is SNHLY, CDR2 FYNNEI, per germline. The DNA for the CDR3 is TGTGCCAGCACCCTAGGACAGAACTATGGCTACACCTTC. Protein product: CASTLGQNYGYTF.

This clonotype has a count of ten or more. The chain recombines TRBV4-1 with TRBJ1-1; 9 bases match TRBD1. The CDR3 contains 20 residues. The germline CDR1 and CDR2 sequences are MGHRA and YSYEKL. V lost 3 bases, J lost 0 bases, and 17 bases stayed unmatched. This CDR3 reads CASSQPGMAQGARVNTEAFF. CDR3 nucleotide sequence: TGCGCCAGCAGCCAGCCCGGAATGGCACAGGGGGCGAGGGTGAACACTGAAGCTTTCTTT.

In its sample, this clonotype was seen a few times. V and J are TRBV20-1 and TRBJ1-5, with unresolved D. The CDR3 sequence is 18 residues long. Germline V gene sequence: CDR1 DFQATT, CDR2 SNEGSKA (reference sequence). The germline V and J ends were trimmed by 2 bases and 1 base, with 21 bases remaining between them. The CDR3 DNA follows: TGCAGTGCTAGATCGGAGAGGGCAGGCCCGGGGAGCAATCAGCCCCAGCATTTT. Translation gives CSARSERAGPGSNQPQHF.

In its sample, this clonotype was seen a few times. This chain joins TRBV29-1 and TRBJ2-1, with 9 bases aligning to TRBD1. CDR1 and CDR2 (germline): SQVTM, ANQGSEA. CDR3 length equals 16 residues. V dropped 7 bases and J dropped 7; count of bases not matched to a gene: 17. CDR3 sequence: CSATTIQGALLNEQFF. In nucleotides, the CDR3 is TGCAGCGCTACTACGATACAGGGGGCGCTTCTAAATGAGCAGTTCTTC.

This clonotype was seen more than once but under ten times. V usage is TRBV6-5 and J usage is TRBJ1-5, with D maybe TRBD1 (6 bases). The CDR3 consists of 15 residues. V gave up 0 bases and J gave up 5 bases, with 11 bases separating them. Germline CDR1 reads MNHEY; CDR2 reads SVGAGI. The CDR3, as DNA: TGTGCCAGCAGTTACTCATCGAGGGGGGATCAGCCCCAGCATTTT. It translates to CASSYSSRGDQPQHF.

This clonotype appeared many times. The chain recombines TRBV12-3 or TRBV12-4 with TRBJ1-5; D gene uncertain. V was pared by 0 bases and J by 6 bases, with 6 bases between. This CDR3 has 13 amino acids. In DNA, the CDR3 is TGTGCCAGCAGTTTAGCGGGGAGTCAGCCCCAGCATTTT. Protein product: CASSLAGSQPQHF.

This clonotype was counted between two and nine times. The rearrangement joins TRBV9 to TRBJ2-3, with 10 bases that match TRBD1. V was pared by 3 bases and J by 2 bases, with 6 bases of the junction left unmatched. CDR1 SGDLS and CDR2 YYNGEE come from the germline V gene. The CDR3 extends over 16 amino acids. CDR3 DNA sequence: TGTGCCAGCAGCGCAACGACAGGGGGCCTCACAGATACGCAGTATTTT. Protein: CASSATTGGLTDTQYF.

The V call is TRBV7-8, the J call TRBJ1-6; TRBD1 is a possible D gene (5 bases). CDR3 length: 17 residues. Germline V gene lookup returns CDR1 SGHVS and CDR2 FQNEAQ. V was clipped by 5 bases and J by 1 base, with 15 bases between them. This chain's CDR3 is CASSPGILGSYNSPLHF. DNA for the CDR3: TGTGCCAGCAGCCCAGGGATACTCGGGTCCTATAATTCACCCCTCCACTTT. Full variable domain (remainder filled in from reference TRBV7-8 and TRBJ1-6): GAGVSQSPRYKVAKRGQDVALRCDPISGHVSLFWYQQALGQGPEFLTYFQNEAQLDKSGLPSDRFFAERPEGSVSTLKIQRTQQEDSAVYLCASSPGILGSYNSPLHFGNGTRLTVT.

This clonotype has just a few counts. The chain carries TRBV9 and TRBJ1-2; weak D call: TRBD1 (5 bases). The CDR3 contains 16 residues. The V and J ends lost 0 bases and 4 bases respectively, with 16 bases between them. The germline gives CDR1 SGDLS, CDR2 YYNGEE. CDR3 loop: CASSVAFEGLSYGYTF. The CDR3 nucleotides are TGTGCCAGCAGCGTAGCTTTTGAGGGGTTGAGCTATGGCTACACCTTC.

This clonotype was seen a handful of times. The rearrangement links TRBV11-2 to TRBJ2-7; tentatively, D is TRBD1 (6 bases). From germline, CDR1 is SGHAT and CDR2 FQNNGV. The CDR3 has 15 amino acids. The germline V and J ends were trimmed by 5 bases and 2 bases, with 16 bases remaining between them. The CDR3: CASSNRGPGAYEQYF. CDR3 nucleotide sequence: TGTGCCAGCAGCAATCGGGGTCCAGGGGCCTACGAGCAGTACTTC.